This TCR beta chain was sequenced in a study of blood T cell repertoires in COVID-19. Across the study: Italy, Spain and the United States were the sources of the convalescent and acute COVID-19 samples.

Some clones are missing from TCRdb's copy, which holds only in-frame ones; the method was immunoSEQ multiplex PCR. This sample carries about 120,000 clones, around nine tenths of them seen once, and the ten largest clones take roughly 2.2%. This clone appeared a few times. This CDR3 contains 13 residues. Per germline, CDR1 MDHEN and CDR2 SYDVKM. Trimming removed 6 bases from V and 5 bases from J; junction bases left unmatched: 6. The sequence came from a woman aged 45-60 years with acute or convalescent COVID-19. Sequencing used peripheral blood. The V gene is TRBV28, the J gene TRBJ1-2; 7 bases map to TRBD1. The CDR3 DNA reads as TGTGCCAGCAGGGGGGGACAGCCTTATGGCTACACCTTC. Its protein product is CASRGGQPYGYTF.